The 16 T cell receptor beta chains presented below share a single source sample, sequenced in a study of blood T cell repertoires in COVID-19. Generated by immunoSEQ multiplex PCR, the TCRdb table keeps only in-frame clones and is missing some. This table holds 120,000 or so clones, around 76% found once. Specimen: peripheral blood. Receptor source: a man between 70 and 80 years old with acute or convalescent COVID-19.

The genes are TRBV6-5 and TRBJ2-5, with TRBD1 matching 11 bases. V lost 6 bases to trimming and J lost 5 bases; unmatched junction nucleotides: 8. The CDR3 loop spans 15 amino acids. The germline V gene encodes CDR1 MNHEY and CDR2 SVGAGI. The CDR3 sequence: CASRDRGLSDETQYF. CDR3 coding DNA: TGTGCCAGCAGGGACAGGGGGCTAAGCGATGAGACCCAGTACTTC.

This sequence joins TRBV2 and TRBJ2-2; 10 nucleotides agree with TRBD2. CDR1 and CDR2 from the germline V gene are SNHLY and FYNNEI. After removal of 6 bases from V and 0 bases from J, the junction contained 4 bases not matched to a gene. The CDR3 contains 16 residues. CDR3 protein: CASRRTSGANTGELFF. The CDR3 DNA is TGTGCCAGCAGACGCACTAGCGGGGCGAACACCGGGGAGCTGTTTTTT. The complete variable domain, with remaining parts taken from reference TRBV2 and TRBJ2-2, reads EPEVTQTPSHQVTQMGQEVILRCVPISNHLYFYWYRQILGQKVEFLVSFYNNEISEKSEIFDDQFSVERPDGSNFTLKIRSTKLEDSAMYFCASRRTSGANTGELFFGEGSRLTVL.

The rearrangement links TRBV7-6 to TRBJ2-2; 11 bases agree with TRBD2. Germline lookup yields CDR1 SGHVS and CDR2 FNYEAQ. V was pared by 2 bases and J by 6 bases, with 5 bases of the junction left unmatched. The length of the CDR3 is 16 residues. The CDR3 sequence is CASSLLAGGQAGELFF. The CDR3 bases are TGTGCCAGCAGCTTATTAGCGGGGGGGCAGGCCGGGGAGCTGTTTTTT.

This clone has just a few counts. V gene TRBV5-4 combines with J gene TRBJ1-5; perhaps TRBD1 as D (5 bases). The germline gives CDR1 SGHNT, CDR2 YYREEE (reference sequence). V lost 4 bases and J 6 bases, leaving 17 bases between the germline ends. The CDR3 extends over 15 amino acids. The CDR3 spells CASSIGSGGTQPQHF. The CDR3 coding sequence is TGTGCCAGCAGCATCGGGTCGGGGGGAACTCAGCCCCAGCATTTT.

V is TRBV5-4 and J is TRBJ2-3; 7 bases match TRBD1. The CDR3 covers 15 residues. V was pared by 2 bases and J by 0 bases, with 3 bases of the junction left unmatched. Germline-derived CDR1 and CDR2 are SGHNT and YYREEE (reference sequence). CDR3 coding DNA: TGTGCCAGCAGCTTTAACAGGGGAAGCACAGATACGCAGTATTTT. Its translation: CASSFNRGSTDTQYF.

J is TRBJ1-3 and V is TRBV7-2; D unclear. The CDR3 contains 16 residues. Per germline, CDR1 SGHTA and CDR2 FQGNSA. V lost 2 bases, J lost 3 bases, and 14 bases lay in between. CDR3 region: CASSLSGPRVGNTIYF. Here the CDR3 DNA reads TGTGCCAGCAGCTTAAGTGGCCCGAGGGTTGGAAACACCATATATTTT.

This sequence joins TRBV5-4 and TRBJ2-3; 12 bases agree with TRBD2. Germline lookup yields CDR1 SGHNT and CDR2 YYREEE (reference sequence). The CDR3 consists of 18 residues. V dropped 0 bases and J dropped 3; count of bases not matched to a gene: 8. CDR3 DNA sequence: TGTGCCAGCAGCTTGGGACTAGCGGGGGCAATTAGGACAGATACGCAGTATTTT. Translating it yields CASSLGLAGAIRTDTQYF. The full variable domain, in which reference TRBV5-4 and TRBJ2-3 provide the parts outside the CDR3, is ETGVTQSPTHLIKTRGQQVTLRCSSQSGHNTVSWYQQALGQGPQFIFQYYREEENGRGNFPPRFSGLQFPNYSSELNVNALELDDSALYLCASSLGLAGAIRTDTQYFGPGTRLTVL.

V usage is TRBV9 and J usage is TRBJ1-2, with D possibly TRBD1 on 6 matching bases. Germline values: CDR1 SGDLS, CDR2 YYNGEE. There are 15 residues in the CDR3. The V and J ends lost 1 base and 0 bases respectively, with 10 bases between them. The CDR3 protein is CASSVTGSANYGYTF. For the CDR3, the DNA is TGTGCCAGCAGCGTAACAGGGTCGGCTAACTATGGCTACACCTTC.

The chain recombines TRBV3-1 (or the pseudogene TRBV3-2) with TRBJ2-3; 8 bases align to TRBD2. CDR3 length equals 18 residues. The germline V gene has CDR1 LGHDT and CDR2 YNNKEL (reference sequence). Trimming at V came to 5 bases and at J to 0 bases, leaving 13 bases not matched to a gene. CDR3 coding DNA: TGTGCCAGCAGCGGGCGGGGGGCCCCCGAAGCTAGCACAGATACGCAGTATTTT. Translating gives CASSGRGAPEASTDTQYF.

CDR3: CASSKKGAQFF. For the CDR3, the DNA is TGTGCCAGCAGCAAAAAGGGGGCACAGTTCTTC. The chain has TRBV21-1 and TRBJ2-1; the D segment call TRBD1 is taken from the table without a DNA check. TRBV21-1 is reported as a pseudogene. CDR3 size: 11 residues.

CDR3 sequence (DNA): TGTGCCAGCAGCGTAGGGTGGCAGGGCTATGGCTACACCTTC. Translated, it gives CASSVGWQGYGYTF. V usage is TRBV9 and J usage is TRBJ1-2; possibly TRBD1 for D (5 bases). V lost 0 bases, J lost 4 bases, and 10 bases lay in between. Germline V CDR1 and CDR2: SGDLS, YYNGEE. This CDR3 has 14 residues.

The chain couples TRBV19 to TRBJ2-1; D remains ambiguous. In germline, CDR1 is LNHDA, CDR2 SQIVND (reference sequence). V was shortened by 0 bases and J by 2 bases, with 2 bases between the two germline ends. This CDR3 region has 13 residues. Here the CDR3 DNA reads TGTGCCAGTAGTATAGATACCTACAATGAGCAGTTCTTC. Translating gives CASSIDTYNEQFF. Complete variable domain (other parts from reference TRBV19 and TRBJ2-1): DGGITQSPKYLFRKEGQNVTLSCEQNLNHDAMYWYRQDPGQGLRLIYYSQIVNDFQKGDIAEGYSVSREKKESFPLTVTSAQKNPTAFYLCASSIDTYNEQFFGPGTRLTVL.

This clone was observed a few times. This chain uses TRBV18 with TRBJ1-5; D possibly corresponds to TRBD1 (5 bases). The ends were cut back, 2 bases at V and 7 bases at J, with 12 bases in the middle. Germline-derived CDR1 and CDR2 are KGHSH and LQKENI. The CDR3 totals 14 residues. The CDR3 sequence is CASSPYGGEQPQHF. As DNA, the CDR3 is TGTGCCAGCTCACCATACGGGGGTGAGCAGCCCCAGCATTTT.

This chain connects TRBV29-1 to TRBJ1-2; TRBD1 is a possible D gene (5 bases). The germline V and J ends were trimmed by 3 bases and 8 bases, with 10 bases remaining between them. This CDR3 has 11 amino acids. CDR1 SQVTM and CDR2 ANQGSEA come from the germline V gene. DNA of the CDR3: TGCAGCGTTGACGGGAGGGACGGCTACACCTTC. Translation: CSVDGRDGYTF. Full variable domain (missing parts from reference TRBV29-1 and TRBJ1-2): SAVISQKPSRDICQRGTSLTIQCQVDSQVTMMFWYRQQPGQSLTLIATANQGSEATYESGFVIDKFPISRPNLTFSTLTVSNMSPEDSSIYLCSVDGRDGYTFGSGTRLTVV.

This rearrangement joins TRBV7-2 to TRBJ1-2; possibly TRBD1 for D (5 bases). Trimming left V 2 bases short and J 8 bases short, with 24 bases between. Germline CDR1 is SGHTA and CDR2 is FQGNSA. The CDR3 runs to 17 residues. The CDR3 DNA sequence: TGTGCCAGCAGCTTACGAACCAAGGGGCCGGGTTCTGTGGGCTACACCTTC. Protein sequence: CASSLRTKGPGSVGYTF.

This clone turned up a few times. V gene TRBV5-6 combines with J gene TRBJ1-2, with a weak D call TRBD1 (6 bases). V was trimmed by 0 bases and J by 8 bases, leaving 14 bases between them. This CDR3 is built from 14 residues. Germline lookup yields CDR1 SGHDT and CDR2 YYEEEE. The DNA of the CDR3 is TGTGCCAGCAGCTTGGGGCCCCCAGGGGACGGCTACACCTTC. Translated, it gives CASSLGPPGDGYTF. Full variable domain (outside the CDR3, taken from reference TRBV5-6 and TRBJ1-2): DAGVTQSPTHLIKTRGQQVTLRCSPKSGHDTVSWYQQALGQGPQFIFQYYEEEERQRGNFPDRFSGHQFPNYSSELNVNALLLGDSALYLCASSLGPPGDGYTFGSGTRLTVV.